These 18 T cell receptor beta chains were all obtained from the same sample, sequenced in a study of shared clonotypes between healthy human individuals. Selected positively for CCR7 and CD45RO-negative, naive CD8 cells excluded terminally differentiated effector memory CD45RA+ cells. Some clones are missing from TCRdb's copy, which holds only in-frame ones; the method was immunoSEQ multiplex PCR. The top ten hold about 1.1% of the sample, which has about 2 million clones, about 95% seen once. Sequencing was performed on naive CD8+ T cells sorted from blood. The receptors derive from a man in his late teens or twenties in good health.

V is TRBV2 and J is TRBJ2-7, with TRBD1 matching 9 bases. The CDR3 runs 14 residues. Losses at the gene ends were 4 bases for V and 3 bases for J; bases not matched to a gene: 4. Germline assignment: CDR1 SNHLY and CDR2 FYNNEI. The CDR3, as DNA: TGTGCCAGCAGTGTAGGGACAGGGATCTACGAGCAGTACTTC. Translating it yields CASSVGTGIYEQYF.

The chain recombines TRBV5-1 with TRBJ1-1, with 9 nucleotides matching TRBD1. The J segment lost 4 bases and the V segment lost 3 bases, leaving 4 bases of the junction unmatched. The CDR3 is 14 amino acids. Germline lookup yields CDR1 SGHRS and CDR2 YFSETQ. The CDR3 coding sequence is TGCGCCAGCAGCTACCGGGACAGGGTCACTGAAGCTTTCTTT. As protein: CASSYRDRVTEAFF.

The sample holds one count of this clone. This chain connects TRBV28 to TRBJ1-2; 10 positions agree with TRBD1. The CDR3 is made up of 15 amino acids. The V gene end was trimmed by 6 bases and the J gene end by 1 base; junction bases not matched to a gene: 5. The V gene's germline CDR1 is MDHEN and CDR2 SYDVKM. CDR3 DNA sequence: TGTGCCAGCAGCTCGACAGGGGGCCTTAACTATGGCTACACCTTC. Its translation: CASSSTGGLNYGYTF.

DNA for the CDR3: TGTGCCAGCAGCTTATGGGGACAGCCCCAGCATTTT. This codes for CASSLWGQPQHF. The chain joins TRBV7-2 to TRBJ1-5; unclear D gene. Trimming shortened V by 2 bases and J by 7 bases, and 6 bases separated the two germline ends. The germline CDR1 and CDR2 sequences are SGHTA and FQGNSA. The CDR3 consists of 12 residues.

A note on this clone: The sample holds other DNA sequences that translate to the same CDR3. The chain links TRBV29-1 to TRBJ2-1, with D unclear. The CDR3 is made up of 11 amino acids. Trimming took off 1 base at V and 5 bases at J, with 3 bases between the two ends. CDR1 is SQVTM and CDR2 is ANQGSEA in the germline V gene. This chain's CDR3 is CSVEGNNEQFF. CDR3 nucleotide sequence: TGCAGCGTTGAAGGGAACAATGAGCAGTTCTTC.

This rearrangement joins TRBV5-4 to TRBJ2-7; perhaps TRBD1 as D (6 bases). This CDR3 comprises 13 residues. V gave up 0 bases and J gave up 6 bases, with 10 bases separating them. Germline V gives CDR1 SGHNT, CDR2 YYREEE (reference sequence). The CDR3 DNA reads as TGTGCCAGCAGCTTGGGAGGGACACCCGAGCAGTACTTC. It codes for CASSLGGTPEQYF.

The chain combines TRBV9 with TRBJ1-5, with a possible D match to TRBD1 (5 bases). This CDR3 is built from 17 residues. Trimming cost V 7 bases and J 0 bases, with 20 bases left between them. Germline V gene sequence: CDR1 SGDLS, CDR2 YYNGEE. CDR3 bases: TGTGCCAGCGCGCCGGGACCCTTCTTCTATAGCAATCAGCCCCAGCATTTT. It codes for CASAPGPFFYSNQPQHF.

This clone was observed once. The DNA of the CDR3 is TGCGCCAGTCACCGGGACGGAGACTACGAGCAGTACTTC. As protein: CASHRDGDYEQYF. This chain joins TRBV5-1 and TRBJ2-7, with D tentatively TRBD1 or TRBD2 (5 bases each). The germline CDR1 and CDR2 sequences are SGHRS and YFSETQ. V was pared by 8 bases and J by 3 bases, with 15 bases between. This CDR3 spans 13 amino acids.

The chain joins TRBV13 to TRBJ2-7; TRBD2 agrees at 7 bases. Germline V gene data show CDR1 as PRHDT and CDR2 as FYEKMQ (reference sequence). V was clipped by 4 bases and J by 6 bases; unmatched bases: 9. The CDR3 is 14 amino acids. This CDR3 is CASSSGGEGLEQYF. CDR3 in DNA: TGTGCCAGCAGCTCGGGGGGTGAAGGGCTCGAGCAGTACTTC.

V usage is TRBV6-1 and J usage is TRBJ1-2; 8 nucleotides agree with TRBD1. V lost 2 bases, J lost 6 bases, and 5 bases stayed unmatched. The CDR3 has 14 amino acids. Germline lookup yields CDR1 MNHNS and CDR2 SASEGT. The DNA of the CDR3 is TGTGCCAGCAGTGAACAGGGGACAGGAGATGGCTACACCTTC. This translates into CASSEQGTGDGYTF.

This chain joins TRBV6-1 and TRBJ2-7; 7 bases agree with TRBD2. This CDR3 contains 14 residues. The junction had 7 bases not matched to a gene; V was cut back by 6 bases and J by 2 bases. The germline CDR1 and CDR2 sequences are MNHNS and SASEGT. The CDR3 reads CASSAGTTTYEQYF. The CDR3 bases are TGTGCCAGCAGCGCCGGGACTACGACCTACGAGCAGTACTTC.

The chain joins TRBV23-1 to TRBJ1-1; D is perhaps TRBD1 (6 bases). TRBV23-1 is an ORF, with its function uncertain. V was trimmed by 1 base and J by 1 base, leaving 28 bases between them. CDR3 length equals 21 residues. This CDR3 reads CASSQFFPGQSSPSSNTEAFF. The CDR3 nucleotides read TGCGCCAGCAGTCAATTTTTCCCTGGACAGTCCAGTCCAAGCTCGAACACTGAAGCTTTCTTT.

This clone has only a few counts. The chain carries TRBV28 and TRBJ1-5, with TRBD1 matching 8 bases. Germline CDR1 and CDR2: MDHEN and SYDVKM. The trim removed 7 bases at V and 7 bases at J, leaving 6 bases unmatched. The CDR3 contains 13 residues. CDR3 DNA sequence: TGTGCCAGCAAACAGGGGGTCAGGCAGCCCCAGCATTTT. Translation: CASKQGVRQPQHF.

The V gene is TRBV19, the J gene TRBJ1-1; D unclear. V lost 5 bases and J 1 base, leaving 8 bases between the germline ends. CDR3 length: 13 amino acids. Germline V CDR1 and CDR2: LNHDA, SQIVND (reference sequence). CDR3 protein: CASSWTSNTEAFF. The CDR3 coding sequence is TGTGCCAGTAGTTGGACCTCGAACACTGAAGCTTTCTTT.

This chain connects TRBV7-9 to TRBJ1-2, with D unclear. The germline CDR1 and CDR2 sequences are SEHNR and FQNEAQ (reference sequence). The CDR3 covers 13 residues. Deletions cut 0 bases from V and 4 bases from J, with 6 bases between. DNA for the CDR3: TGTGCCAGCAGCTTAGCGGAAGCCTATGGCTACACCTTC. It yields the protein CASSLAEAYGYTF.

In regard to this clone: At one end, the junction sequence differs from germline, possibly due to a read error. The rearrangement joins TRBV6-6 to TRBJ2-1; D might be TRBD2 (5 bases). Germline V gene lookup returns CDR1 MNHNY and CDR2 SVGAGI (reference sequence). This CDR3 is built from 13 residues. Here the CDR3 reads CASSYSNAGGCIF. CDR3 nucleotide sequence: TGTGCCAGCAGTTACTCCAACGCGGGTGGATGCATCTTC.

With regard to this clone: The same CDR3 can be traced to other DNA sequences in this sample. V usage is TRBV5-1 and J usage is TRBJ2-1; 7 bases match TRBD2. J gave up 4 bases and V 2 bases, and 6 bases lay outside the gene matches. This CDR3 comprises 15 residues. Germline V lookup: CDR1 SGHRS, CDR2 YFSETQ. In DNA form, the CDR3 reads TGCGCCAGCAGCTTTTCGGGAGGCCCATACAATGAGCAGTTCTTC. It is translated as CASSFSGGPYNEQFF. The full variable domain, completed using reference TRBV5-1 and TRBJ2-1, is KAGVTQTPRYLIKTRGQQVTLSCSPISGHRSVSWYQQTPGQGLQFLFEYFSETQRNKGNFPGRFSGRQFSNSRSEMNVSTLELGDSALYLCASSFSGGPYNEQFFGPGTRLTVL.

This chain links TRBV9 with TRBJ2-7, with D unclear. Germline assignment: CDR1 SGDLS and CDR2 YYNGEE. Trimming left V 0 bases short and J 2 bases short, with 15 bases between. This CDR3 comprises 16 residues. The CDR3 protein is CASSVGGGLGTYEQYF. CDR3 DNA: TGTGCCAGCAGCGTAGGGGGTGGGCTTGGAACCTACGAGCAGTACTTC.